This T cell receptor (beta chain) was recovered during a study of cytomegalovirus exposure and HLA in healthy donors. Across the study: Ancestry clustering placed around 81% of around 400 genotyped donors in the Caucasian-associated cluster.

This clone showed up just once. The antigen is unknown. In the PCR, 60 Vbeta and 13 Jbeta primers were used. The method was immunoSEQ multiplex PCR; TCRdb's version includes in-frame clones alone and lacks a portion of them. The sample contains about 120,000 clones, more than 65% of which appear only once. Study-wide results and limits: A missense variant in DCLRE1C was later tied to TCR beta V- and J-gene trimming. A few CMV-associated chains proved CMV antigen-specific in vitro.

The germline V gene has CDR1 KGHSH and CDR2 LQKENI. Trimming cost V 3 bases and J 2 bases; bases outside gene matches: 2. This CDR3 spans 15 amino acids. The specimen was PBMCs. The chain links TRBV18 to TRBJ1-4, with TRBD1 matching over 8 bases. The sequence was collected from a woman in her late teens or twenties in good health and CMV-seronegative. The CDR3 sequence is CASSPRGHTNEKLFF. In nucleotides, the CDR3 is TGTGCCAGCTCACCCAGGGGGCATACTAATGAAAAACTGTTTTTT.